The rows below give T cell receptor beta chains drawn from one sample of a study of blood T cell repertoires in COVID-19. Only in-frame clones appear in the TCRdb table, and some are missing; sequencing was by immunoSEQ multiplex PCR. Here the sample spans 100,000 to 120,000 clones, 70% to 90% being singletons. The sequenced sample consisted of peripheral blood. Every receptor here comes from a woman between 70 and 85 years old who had recovered from COVID-19. The CDR3 runs from the conserved cysteine through the conserved F or W. D genes are given only for firm matches. The size entry is marked missing in some rows and otherwise reads once, few, many or a size class.

TRBJ2-7 | TRBV7-9 | TRBD1 | . | TGTGCCAGCAGCTACGGACAGGGGGTGTCTCGGGAGCAGTACTTC | CASSYGQGVSREQYF
TRBJ2-7 | TRBV6-2/TRBV6-3 | . | . | TGTGCCAGCAGCCGGAGGGCGGAAAGTTCCTCCTACGAGCAGTACTTC | CASSRRAESSSYEQYF
TRBJ2-7 | TRBV11-1 | TRBD2 | once | TGTGCCAGCAGCTCCGGGACTAGCACCCACGAGCAGTACTTC | CASSSGTSTHEQYF
TRBJ1-3 | TRBV24-1 | . | . | TGTGCCACCAGTGATTCCCTCTCTGGAAACACCATATATTTT | CATSDSLSGNTIYF
TRBJ2-3 | TRBV7-3 | . | . | TGTGCCAGCAGCAGAACCCGGGGTAGCACAGATACGCAGTATTTT | CASSRTRGSTDTQYF
TRBJ1-6 | TRBV27 | . | . | TGTGCCAGCCGCCTCGGGGGGGCGCTGGGGAATTCACCCCTCCACTTT | CASRLGGALGNSPLHF
TRBJ2-7 | TRBV2 | TRBD2 | few | TGTGCCAGCTTGCGGGAGACTGGGCAGTACTTC | CASLRETGQYF
TRBJ2-6 | TRBV18 | . | . | TGTGCCAGCTCACCCGGGGTAGCTGGGGCCAACGTCCTGACTTTC | CASSPGVAGANVLTF
TRBJ1-3 | TRBV13 | TRBD1 | . | TGTGCCAGCAGCCTTACAGGGGGCCTAACGAGAAACACCATATATTTT | CASSLTGGLTRNTIYF
TRBJ2-7 | TRBV4-2 | TRBD2 | . | TGTGCCAGCAGCCAAGGCAGACTAGCAGCCGAGCAGTACTTC | CASSQGRLAAEQYF
TRBJ2-3 | TRBV4-1 | . | . | TGCGCCAGCAGCCAAGATCCGACAGTAACAGATACGCAGTATTTT | CASSQDPTVTDTQYF
TRBJ1-1 | TRBV28 | TRBD1 | . | TGTGCCAGCAGCCTCACACACAGGGGAGGCACTGAAGCTTTCTTT | CASSLTHRGGTEAFF
TRBJ1-2 | TRBV6-6 | TRBD1 | once | TGTGCCAGCAGCCCTTTTACAGGGGTCAGCGGTATCGGCTACACCTTC | CASSPFTGVSGIGYTF
TRBJ1-3 | TRBV11-2 | . | . | TGTGCCAGCAGCTTGGGGGGGGCGCCCGGAAACACCATATATTTT | CASSLGGAPGNTIYF
TRBJ2-5 | TRBV3-1/TRBV3-2 | TRBD2 | . | TGTGCCAGCAGCCAAGGTCTAGCGGCAGGGAAGACCCAGTACTTC | CASSQGLAAGKTQYF
TRBJ2-5 | TRBV12-3/TRBV12-4 | TRBD1 | . | TGTGCCAGCAGTTTAACAGGGGGGGAGACCCAGTACTTC | CASSLTGGETQYF
TRBJ2-7 | TRBV29-1 | . | . | TGCAGCGTGATCTACGAAGCGGGTTACGAGCAGTACTTC | CSVIYEAGYEQYF
TRBJ1-5 | TRBV19 | . | . | TGTGCCAGTAGTGGACAGTTACAGCCCCAGCATTTT | CASSGQLQPQHF
TRBJ1-1 | TRBV30 | . | once | TGTGCCTGGAGGAGGAGATCAAACACTGAAGCTTTCTTT | CAWRRRSNTEAFF
TRBJ2-5 | TRBV13 | TRBD2 | . | TGTGCCAGCAATAGACTAGCGGGGGCCCAAGAGACCCAGTACTTC | CASNRLAGAQETQYF
TRBJ2-3 | TRBV7-3 | . | . | TGTGCCAGCAGCCCTTTGGGGGGTCCCACAGATACGCAGTATTTT | CASSPLGGPTDTQYF
TRBJ2-7 | TRBV19 | TRBD2 | . | TGTGCCAGTAGCCCGGGACTAGCGGGAGAAACATACTTC | CASSPGLAGETYF
TRBJ2-5 | TRBV3-1/TRBV3-2 | . | . | TGTGCCAGCAGCCAAAGAGGGATCCAAGAGACCCAGTACTTC | CASSQRGIQETQYF
TRBJ2-7 | TRBV30 | TRBD1 | . | TGTGCCTGGACCGTAACCGGGACAGGGTTCTCCTACGAGCAGTACTTC | CAWTVTGTGFSYEQYF
TRBJ2-3 | TRBV5-1 | . | . | TGCGCCAGCAGCCCGAGGGAGGGGGCAGATACGCAGTATTTT | CASSPREGADTQYF